This T cell receptor beta chain was sequenced during a study of T cells expressing NK-cell markers. Study outcomes and limitations: HCMV specificity of the expanded NKG2C+ T cell clones stayed unclear.

The CDR3 spans 19 residues. Germline assignment: CDR1 MNHNS and CDR2 SASEGT. Notes on this clonotype: Its antigen is as yet unknown.

With the 5' RACE reads reprocessed, TCRdb shows one record per CDR3 protein and no DNA. This table holds 150,000 or so distinct CDR3 sequences. Material for sequencing was blood T cells: a sorted CD56 or NKG2C T cell subset, CD4+ or CD8+ T cells, or bulk PBMC T cells (not recorded which). This chain connects TRBV6-1 to TRBJ2-2; checking the TCRdb D call of TRBD2 is not possible without DNA. This TCR derives from a woman between 45 and 65 years old in good health. CDR3 protein: CASSGGLAGVSYGTGELFF.